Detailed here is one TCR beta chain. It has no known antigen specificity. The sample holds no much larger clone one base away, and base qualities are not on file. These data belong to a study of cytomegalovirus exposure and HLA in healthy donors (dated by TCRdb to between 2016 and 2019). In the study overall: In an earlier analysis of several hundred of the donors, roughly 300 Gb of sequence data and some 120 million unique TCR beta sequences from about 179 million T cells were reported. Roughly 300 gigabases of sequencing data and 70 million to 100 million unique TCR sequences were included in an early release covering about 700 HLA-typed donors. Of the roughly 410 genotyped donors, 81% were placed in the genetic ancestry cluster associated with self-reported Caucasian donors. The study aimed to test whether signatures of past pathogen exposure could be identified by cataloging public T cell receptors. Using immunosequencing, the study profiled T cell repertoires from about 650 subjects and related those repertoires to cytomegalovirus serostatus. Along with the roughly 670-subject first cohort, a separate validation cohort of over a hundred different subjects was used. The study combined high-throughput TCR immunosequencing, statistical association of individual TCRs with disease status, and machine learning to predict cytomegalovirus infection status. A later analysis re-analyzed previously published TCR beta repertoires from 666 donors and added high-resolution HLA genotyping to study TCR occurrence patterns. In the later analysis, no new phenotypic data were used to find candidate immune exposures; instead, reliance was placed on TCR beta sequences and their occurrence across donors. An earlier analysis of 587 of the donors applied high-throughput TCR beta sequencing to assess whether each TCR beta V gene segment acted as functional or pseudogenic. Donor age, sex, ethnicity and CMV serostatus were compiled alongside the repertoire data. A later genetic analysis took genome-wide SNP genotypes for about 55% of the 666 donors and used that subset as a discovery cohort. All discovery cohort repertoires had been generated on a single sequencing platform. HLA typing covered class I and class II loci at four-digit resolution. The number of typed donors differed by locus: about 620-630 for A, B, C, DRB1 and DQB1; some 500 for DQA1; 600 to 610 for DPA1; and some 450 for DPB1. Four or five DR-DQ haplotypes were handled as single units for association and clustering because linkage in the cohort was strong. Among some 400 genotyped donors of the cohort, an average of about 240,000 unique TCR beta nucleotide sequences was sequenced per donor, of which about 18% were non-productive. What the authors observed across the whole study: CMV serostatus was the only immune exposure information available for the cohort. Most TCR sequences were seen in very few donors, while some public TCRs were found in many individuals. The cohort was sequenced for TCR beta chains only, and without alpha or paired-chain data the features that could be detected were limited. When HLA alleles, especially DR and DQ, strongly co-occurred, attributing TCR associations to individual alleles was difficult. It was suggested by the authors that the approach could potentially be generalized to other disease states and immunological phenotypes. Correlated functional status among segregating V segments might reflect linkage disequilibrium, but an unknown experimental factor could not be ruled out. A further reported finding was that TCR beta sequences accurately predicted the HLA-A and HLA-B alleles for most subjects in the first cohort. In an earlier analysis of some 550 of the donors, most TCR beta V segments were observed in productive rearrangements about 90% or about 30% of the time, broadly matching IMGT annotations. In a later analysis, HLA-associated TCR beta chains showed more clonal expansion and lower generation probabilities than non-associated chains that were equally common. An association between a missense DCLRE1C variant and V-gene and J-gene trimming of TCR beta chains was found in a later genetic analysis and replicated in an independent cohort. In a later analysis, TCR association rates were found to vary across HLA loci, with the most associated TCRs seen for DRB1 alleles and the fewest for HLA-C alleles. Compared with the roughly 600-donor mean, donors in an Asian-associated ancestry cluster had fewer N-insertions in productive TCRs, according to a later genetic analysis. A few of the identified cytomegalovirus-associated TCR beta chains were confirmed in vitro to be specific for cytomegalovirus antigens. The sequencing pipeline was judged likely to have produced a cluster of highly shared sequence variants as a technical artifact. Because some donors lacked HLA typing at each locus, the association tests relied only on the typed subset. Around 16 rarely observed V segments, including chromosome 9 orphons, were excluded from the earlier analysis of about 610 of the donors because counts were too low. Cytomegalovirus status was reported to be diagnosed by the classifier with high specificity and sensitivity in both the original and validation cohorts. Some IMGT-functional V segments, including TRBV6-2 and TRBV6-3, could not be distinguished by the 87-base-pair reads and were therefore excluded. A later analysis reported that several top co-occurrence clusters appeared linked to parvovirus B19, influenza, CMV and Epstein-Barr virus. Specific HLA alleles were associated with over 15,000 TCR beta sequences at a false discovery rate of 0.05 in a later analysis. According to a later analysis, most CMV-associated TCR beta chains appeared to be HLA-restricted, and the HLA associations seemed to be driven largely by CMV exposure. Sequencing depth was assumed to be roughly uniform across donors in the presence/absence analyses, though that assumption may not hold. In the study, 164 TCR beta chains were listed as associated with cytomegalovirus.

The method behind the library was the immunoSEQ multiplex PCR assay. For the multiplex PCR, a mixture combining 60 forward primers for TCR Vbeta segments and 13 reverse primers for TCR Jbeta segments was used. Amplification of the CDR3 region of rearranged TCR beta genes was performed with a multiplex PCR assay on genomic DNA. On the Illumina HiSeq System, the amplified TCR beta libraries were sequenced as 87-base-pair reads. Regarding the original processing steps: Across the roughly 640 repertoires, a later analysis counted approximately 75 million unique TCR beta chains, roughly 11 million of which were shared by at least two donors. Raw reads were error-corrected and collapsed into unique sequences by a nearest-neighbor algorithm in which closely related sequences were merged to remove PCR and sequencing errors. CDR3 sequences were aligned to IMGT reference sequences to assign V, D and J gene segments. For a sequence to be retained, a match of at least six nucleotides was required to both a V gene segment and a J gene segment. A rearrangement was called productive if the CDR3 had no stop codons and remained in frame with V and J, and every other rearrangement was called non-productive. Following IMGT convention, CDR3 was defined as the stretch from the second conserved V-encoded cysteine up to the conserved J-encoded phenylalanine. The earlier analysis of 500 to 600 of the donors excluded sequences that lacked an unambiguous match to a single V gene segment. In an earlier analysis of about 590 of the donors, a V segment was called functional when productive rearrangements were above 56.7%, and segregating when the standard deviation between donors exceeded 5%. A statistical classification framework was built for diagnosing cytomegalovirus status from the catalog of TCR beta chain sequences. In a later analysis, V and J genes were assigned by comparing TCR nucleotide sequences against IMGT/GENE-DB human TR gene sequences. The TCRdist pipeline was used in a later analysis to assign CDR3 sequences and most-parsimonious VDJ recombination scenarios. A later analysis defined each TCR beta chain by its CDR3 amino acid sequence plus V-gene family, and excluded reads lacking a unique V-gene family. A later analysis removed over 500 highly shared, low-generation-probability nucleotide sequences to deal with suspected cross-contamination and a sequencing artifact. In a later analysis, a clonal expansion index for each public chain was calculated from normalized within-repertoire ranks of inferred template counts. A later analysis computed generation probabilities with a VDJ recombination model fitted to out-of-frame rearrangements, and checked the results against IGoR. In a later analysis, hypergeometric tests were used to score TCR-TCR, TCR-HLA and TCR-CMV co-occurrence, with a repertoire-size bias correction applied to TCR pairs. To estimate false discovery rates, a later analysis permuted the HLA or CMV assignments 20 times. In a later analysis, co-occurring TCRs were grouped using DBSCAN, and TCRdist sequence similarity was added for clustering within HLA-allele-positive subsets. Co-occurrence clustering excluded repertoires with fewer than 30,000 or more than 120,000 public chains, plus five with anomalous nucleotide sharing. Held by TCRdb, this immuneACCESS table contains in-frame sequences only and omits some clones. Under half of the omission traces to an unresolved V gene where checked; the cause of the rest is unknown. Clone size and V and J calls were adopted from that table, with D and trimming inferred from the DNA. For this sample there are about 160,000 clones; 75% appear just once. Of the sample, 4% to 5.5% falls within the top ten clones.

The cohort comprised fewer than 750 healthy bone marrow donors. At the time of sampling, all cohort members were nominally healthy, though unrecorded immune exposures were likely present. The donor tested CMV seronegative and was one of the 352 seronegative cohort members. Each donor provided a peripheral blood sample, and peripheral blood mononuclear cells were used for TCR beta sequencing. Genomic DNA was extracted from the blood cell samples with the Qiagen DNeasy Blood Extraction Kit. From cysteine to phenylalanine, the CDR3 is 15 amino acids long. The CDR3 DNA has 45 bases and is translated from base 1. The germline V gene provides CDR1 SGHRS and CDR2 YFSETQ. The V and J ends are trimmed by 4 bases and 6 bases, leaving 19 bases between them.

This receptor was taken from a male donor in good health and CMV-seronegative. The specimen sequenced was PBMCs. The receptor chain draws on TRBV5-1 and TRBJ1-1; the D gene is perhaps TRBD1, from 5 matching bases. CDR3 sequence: CASSGGDTVGAEAFF. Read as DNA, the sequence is TGCGCCAGCAGCGGGGGGGATACGGTAGGAGCTGAAGCTTTCTTT.